Described below is a single T cell receptor beta chain sequence and its context. Its specificity is not known. The primer mix had 60 Vbeta and 13 Jbeta primers. The repertoire was sequenced with immunoSEQ multiplex PCR; TCRdb's copy has only in-frame clones and lacks some. Here the sample spans 130,000 to 150,000 clones, roughly 80% being singletons. This record belongs to a study of cytomegalovirus exposure and HLA in healthy donors. Broader study findings: A missense DCLRE1C variant was associated with V- and J-gene trimming of TCR beta chains in a later analysis, and an independent cohort replicated the association.

Germline V lookup: CDR1 SGDLS, CDR2 YYNGEE. The J segment lost 4 bases and the V segment lost 3 bases, leaving 9 bases of the junction unmatched. The CDR3 covers 16 residues. This chain connects TRBV9 to TRBJ1-3, with 8 bases fitting TRBD1. Sequenced: PBMCs. The clonotype was recovered from a woman aged 35 to 49 in good health and CMV-seropositive. CDR3 nucleotide sequence: TGTGCCAGCAGCGCGAGGGACAGGTCTCCGGGAAACACCATATATTTT. Its translation: CASSARDRSPGNTIYF. The full variable domain, completed using reference TRBV9 and TRBJ1-3, is DSGVTQTPKHLITATGQRVTLRCSPRSGDLSVYWYQQSLDQGLQFLIQYYNGEERAKGNILERFSAQQFPDLHSELNLSSLELGDSALYFCASSARDRSPGNTIYFGEGSWLTVV.